The 22 T cell receptor beta chains below all came from one sample that was sequenced in a study of blood T cells in healthy people across ages. It was with a sample-barcoded 5' primer and a J-beta primer mix that a second PCR of about 6 to 12 cycles was run. TCRdb recomputed calls from the 5' RACE reads with MiXCR, one row per CDR3 protein. The sample lists around 700,000 distinct CDR3 sequences, roughly 25% seen once, with roughly a tenth in the top ten. These sequences were also reported in another study, on T cells of mothers and their children.

The sample taken for sequencing was blood. These receptors were obtained from a boy aged 10-17 years in good health.

This clonotype was seen more than once but under ten times. The chain has TRBV7-2 and TRBJ2-3; TRBD2 agrees at 7 bases. CDR1 and CDR2 from the germline V gene are SGHTA and FQGNSA. The CDR3 loop spans 14 amino acids. The ends lost 1 base at V and 5 bases at J; junction bases unmatched: 3. DNA for the CDR3: TGTGCCAGCAGCTTAGAATCGGGAGGAGATACGCAGTATTTT. This gives the protein CASSLESGGDTQYF.

The CDR3 here is CSAGGAGNIQYF. DNA of the CDR3: TGCAGTGCTGGGGGAGCGGGAAACATTCAGTACTTC. The chain is built from TRBV20-1 and TRBJ2-4; D may be TRBD2 (6 bases). The CDR3 has 12 amino acids. V gave up 5 bases and J gave up 6 bases, with 11 bases separating them. Germline loops: CDR1 DFQATT, CDR2 SNEGSKA (reference sequence).

V gene TRBV6-1 combines with J gene TRBJ2-7, with 7 bases lining up with TRBD2. The V and J ends lost 6 bases and 2 bases, in that order; junction bases with no gene match: 13. This CDR3 contains 16 residues. The germline CDR1 and CDR2 sequences are MNHNS and SASEGT. This CDR3 is CASRTPAGDGAYEQYF. In DNA, the CDR3 is TGTGCCAGCAGGACCCCCGCGGGAGACGGGGCCTACGAGCAGTACTTC.

V gene TRBV19 combines with J gene TRBJ1-4; no firm D call. Germline loops: CDR1 LNHDA, CDR2 SQIVND (reference sequence). V lost 8 bases to trimming and J lost 6 bases, with 16 bases between them. The CDR3 consists of 14 residues. CDR3 loop: CASSYADVDEKLFF. The CDR3 DNA reads as TGTGCCAGTTCGTACGCGGATGTTGATGAAAAACTGTTTTTT. The variable domain in full, with the rest retrieved from reference TRBV19 and TRBJ1-4, is DGGITQSPKYLFRKEGQNVTLSCEQNLNHDAMYWYRQDPGQGLRLIYYSQIVNDFQKGDIAEGYSVSREKKESFPLTVTSAQKNPTAFYLCASSYADVDEKLFFGSGTQLSVL.

This clonotype appeared a few times. V gene TRBV24-1 combines with J gene TRBJ2-3, with 8 bases that match TRBD1. The CDR3 sequence is 15 residues long. J lost 8 bases, V lost 4 bases, and 10 bases had no gene match. Germline values: CDR1 KGHDR, CDR2 SFDVKD. The CDR3 DNA reads as TGTGCCACCAGTGACCAAGGACAGGGCAAGGGTACGCAGTATTTT. Its translation is CATSDQGQGKGTQYF.

This sequence joins TRBV6-2 or TRBV6-3 and TRBJ2-5; 8 positions match TRBD2. The CDR3 is 19 amino acids. From germline, CDR1 is MNHEY and CDR2 SVGEGT. After removal of 2 bases from V and 2 bases from J, the junction contained 16 bases not matched to a gene. The chain's CDR3 is CASSYGQRGTRRGQETQYF. The DNA for the CDR3 is TGTGCCAGCAGTTACGGCCAGCGGGGGACTCGAAGGGGACAAGAGACCCAGTACTTC.

The chain couples TRBV12-3 or TRBV12-4 to TRBJ2-2; 8 positions match TRBD2. CDR3 size: 13 residues. V lost 10 bases and J lost 3; bases outside the gene matches: 4. The CDR3 DNA reads TGTGCCATCAGCGGGAGCGACACCGGGGAGCTGTTTTTT. Amino acids: CAISGSDTGELFF.

The rearrangement uses TRBV14 and TRBJ2-7, with 9 bases identical to TRBD1. Losses at the gene ends were 1 base for V and 2 bases for J; bases not matched to a gene: 6. Germline CDR1 and CDR2: SGHDN and FVKESK. This CDR3 has 16 amino acids. CDR3 sequence: CASSQGQGVLTYEQYF. The CDR3 region has the DNA TGTGCCAGCAGCCAAGGACAGGGGGTACTAACCTACGAGCAGTACTTC.

This clonotype was seen at least ten times. CDR3 region: CASSLSGGNTEAFF. CDR3 nucleotide sequence: TGTGCCAGCAGTTTATCTGGCGGGAACACTGAAGCTTTCTTT. The chain couples TRBV27 to TRBJ1-1; D remains unclear. The CDR3 loop spans 14 amino acids. Trimming pared 0 bases from V and 1 base from J, leaving 6 bases between. The V gene's germline CDR1 is MNHEY and CDR2 SMNVEV (reference sequence).

V gene TRBV9 combines with J gene TRBJ2-7, with D maybe TRBD1 (6 bases). CDR3 length equals 15 residues. In germline, CDR1 is SGDLS, CDR2 YYNGEE. V gave up 3 bases and J gave up 1 base, with 14 bases separating them. The CDR3 reads CASSARTDLSYEQYF. CDR3 coding DNA: TGTGCCAGCAGCGCCAGGACAGATCTTTCCTACGAGCAGTACTTC.

This clonotype was detected only a few times. The chain recombines TRBV7-9 with TRBJ1-4, with 7 bases lining up with TRBD1. The CDR3 runs to 14 residues. The germline V gene encodes CDR1 SEHNR and CDR2 FQNEAQ (reference sequence). After removal of 3 bases from V and 8 bases from J, the junction contained 6 bases not matched to a gene. The CDR3 loop reads CASSFGTAMEKLFF. CDR3 in DNA: TGTGCCAGCAGCTTCGGGACAGCGATGGAAAAACTGTTTTTT.

This chain joins TRBV28 and TRBJ2-7; TRBD2 agrees at 9 bases. Losses at the gene ends were 5 bases for V and 0 bases for J; bases not matched to a gene: 8. This CDR3 region has 16 residues. Looked up from germline, CDR1 is MDHEN and CDR2 is SYDVKM. The CDR3, as DNA: TGTGCCAGCAGTCCTTATAGCGGGAGAAGCTCCTACGAGCAGTACTTC. This gives the protein CASSPYSGRSSYEQYF.

The chain combines TRBV5-1 with TRBJ2-3; D gene ambiguous. With 4 bases removed from V and 7 bases from J, the gap between germline ends came to 13 bases. Germline V gene data show CDR1 as SGHRS and CDR2 as YFSETQ. This CDR3 contains 13 residues. CDR3 protein: CASSLREDNTQYF. CDR3 bases: TGCGCCAGCAGCCTGCGCGAGGATAATACGCAGTATTTT. Drawing the rest from reference TRBV5-1 and TRBJ2-3, the complete variable domain is KAGVTQTPRYLIKTRGQQVTLSCSPISGHRSVSWYQQTPGQGLQFLFEYFSETQRNKGNFPGRFSGRQFSNSRSEMNVSTLELGDSALYLCASSLREDNTQYFGPGTRLTVL.

The V call is TRBV2, the J call TRBJ1-3; D gene ambiguous. The CDR3 is made up of 13 amino acids. Germline V gene sequence: CDR1 SNHLY, CDR2 FYNNEI. Trimming removed 3 bases at V and 0 bases at J, with 3 bases between. In DNA, the CDR3 is TGTGCCAGCAGTGAGGTCTCTGGAAACACCATATATTTT. Encoded protein: CASSEVSGNTIYF.

The rearrangement uses TRBV7-8 and TRBJ2-7; 8 bases map to TRBD2. J was trimmed by 3 bases and V by 5 bases; bases with no gene match: 12. The CDR3 runs to 16 residues. In germline, CDR1 is SGHVS, CDR2 FQNEAQ. Written as DNA, the CDR3 is TGTGCCAGCAGCCACGATTTTACGGGGGGGATCTACGAGCAGTACTTC. This sequence encodes CASSHDFTGGIYEQYF.

This chain joins TRBV5-6 and TRBJ2-1; D is uncertain. Trimming cost V 4 bases and J 9 bases, with 11 bases left between them. The germline V gene encodes CDR1 SGHDT and CDR2 YYEEEE. This CDR3 spans 12 amino acids. CDR3 protein: CASSVAFGEQFF. The CDR3 DNA reads as TGTGCCAGCAGCGTCGCCTTCGGTGAGCAGTTCTTC.

The V call is TRBV7-9, the J call TRBJ2-3; D may be TRBD2 (6 bases). V shed 6 bases and J shed 6 bases, with 22 bases lying between them. Germline V CDR1 and CDR2: SEHNR, FQNEAQ (reference sequence). This CDR3 contains 16 residues. CDR3 sequence (DNA): TGTGCCAGCAGAGTAGACGGGGGTCGAGAGGGGGATACGCAGTATTTT. Translation: CASRVDGGREGDTQYF. The entire variable domain, with the rest obtained from reference TRBV7-9 and TRBJ2-3, is as follows: DTGVSQNPRHKITKRGQNVTFRCDPISEHNRLYWYRQTLGQGPEFLTYFQNEAQLEKSRLLSDRFSAERPKGSFSTLEIQRTEQGDSAMYLCASRVDGGREGDTQYFGPGTRLTVL.

This clonotype occurred a few times. The rearrangement links TRBV11-1 to TRBJ2-7, with D perhaps TRBD1 or TRBD2 (6 bases each). CDR1 and CDR2 from the germline V gene are SGHAT and FQDESV (reference sequence). The CDR3 loop spans 15 amino acids. V was shortened by 5 bases and J by 4 bases, with 18 bases between the two germline ends. CDR3 protein: CASSLSLGGEYEQYF. The CDR3 DNA sequence: TGTGCCAGCAGCCTTTCCTTGGGGGGCGAATACGAGCAGTACTTC. The full variable domain, completed using reference TRBV11-1 and TRBJ2-7, is EAEVAQSPRYKITEKSQAVAFWCDPISGHATLYWYRQILGQGPELLVQFQDESVVDDSQLPKDRFSAERLKGVDSTLKIQPAELGDSAMYLCASSLSLGGEYEQYFGPGTRLTVT.

This clonotype was counted a few times. This sequence joins TRBV2 and TRBJ1-3, with TRBD1 matching over 9 bases. CDR3 length: 16 amino acids. V was pared by 3 bases and J by 0 bases, with 3 bases of the junction left unmatched. CDR1 is SNHLY, CDR2 FYNNEI, per germline. The CDR3: CASSDGTGISGNTIYF. The CDR3 DNA follows: TGTGCCAGCAGTGATGGGACAGGGATCTCTGGAAACACCATATATTTT.

V usage is TRBV21-1 and J usage is TRBJ1-4; the table's D call TRBD1 went unverified against the DNA. TRBV21-1 is described as a pseudogene. The CDR3 runs to 17 residues. Here the CDR3 DNA reads TGTGCCACCTTCTCCTTGGACAGTCTCGCAACTAATGAAAAACTGTTTTTT. This translates into CATFSLDSLATNEKLFF.

The J gene is TRBJ2-2, the V gene TRBV28; 8 bases are a match to TRBD1. The CDR3 sequence is 15 residues long. Trimming took 5 bases from V and 6 from J; bases not matched to a gene: 8. The V gene's germline CDR1 is MDHEN and CDR2 SYDVKM. The CDR3 reads CASSAMDRVSGELFF. Here the CDR3 DNA reads TGTGCCAGCAGTGCTATGGACAGGGTATCCGGGGAGCTGTTTTTT.

The chain combines TRBV5-1 with TRBJ2-4; D may match TRBD1 or TRBD2 (5 bases each). CDR3 length: 15 residues. The germline V gene encodes CDR1 SGHRS and CDR2 YFSETQ. Trimming pared 1 base from V and 0 bases from J, leaving 8 bases between. The DNA of the CDR3 is TGCGCCAGCAGCTTGCAAGGGACAGCCAAAAACATTCAGTACTTC. The encoded protein is CASSLQGTAKNIQYF.